The 9 T cell receptor beta chains below come from one sample, sequenced in a study of cytomegalovirus exposure and HLA in healthy donors. A multiplex PCR was run with 60 Vbeta primers and 13 Jbeta primers. Data came from immunoSEQ multiplex PCR; TCRdb stores just in-frame clones and leaves some out. The sample consists of some 120,000 clones, approximately 60% of them appearing once. Sequencing was done on a sample of PBMCs. The receptors come from a woman aged 25-40 years in good health and CMV-seronegative.

There are a few counts of this clone. The rearrangement joins TRBV6-5 to TRBJ2-1; D possibly corresponds to TRBD2 (6 bases). This CDR3 contains 12 residues. Trimming removed 9 bases at V and 7 bases at J, with 13 bases between. Germline CDR1 MNHEY, CDR2 SVGAGI. CDR3 in DNA: TGTGCCAGTCTGGGACTGCAAAATGAGCAGTTCTTC. This sequence encodes CASLGLQNEQFF.

Only one count was recorded for this clone. The genes are TRBV6-1 and TRBJ2-1; tentative D call: TRBD1 (5 bases). Deletions cut 2 bases from V and 1 base from J, with 15 bases between. Germline values: CDR1 MNHNS, CDR2 SASEGT. The CDR3 extends over 17 amino acids. The CDR3 region is CASSERESGSSYNEQFF. As DNA, the CDR3 is TGTGCCAGCAGTGAACGTGAGTCAGGGTCGTCCTACAATGAGCAGTTCTTC.

The chain employs TRBV4-1 and TRBJ1-1; 7 positions agree with TRBD1. The germline V gene encodes CDR1 MGHRA and CDR2 YSYEKL. V trimming: 3 bases; J trimming: 1 base; junction bases outside the gene matches: 8. The CDR3 consists of 16 residues. This CDR3 is CASSQGQTGKNTEAFF. CDR3 coding DNA: TGCGCCAGCAGCCAGGGACAGACAGGAAAGAACACTGAAGCTTTCTTT.

The CDR3: CASSFSGTWDEQYF. DNA for the CDR3: TGTGCCAGCAGCTTCAGCGGGACATGGGACGAGCAGTACTTC. The V and J genes are TRBV5-6 and TRBJ2-7, with D maybe TRBD2 (7 bases). V lost 2 bases to trimming and J lost 5 bases, with 14 bases between them. Looked up from germline, CDR1 is SGHDT and CDR2 is YYEEEE. CDR3 length equals 14 residues.

The chain uses TRBV27 and TRBJ1-1, with TRBD1 identical over 8 bases. The germline V gene has CDR1 MNHEY and CDR2 SMNVEV (reference sequence). V shed 2 bases, J shed 11 bases, and the junction held 7 bases outside the gene matches. This CDR3 is 13 amino acids long. CDR3 nucleotide sequence: TGTGCCAGCAGTTTAGTAATCCGGGACAGGGCTTTCTTT. Its protein product is CASSLVIRDRAFF.

The CDR3 is CASSQMGLGASPLHF. CDR3 bases: TGCGCCAGCAGCCAAATGGGCCTCGGCGCTTCACCCCTCCACTTT. The chain links TRBV4-1 to TRBJ1-6, with no clear D. V lost 2 bases and J 9 bases, leaving 14 bases between the germline ends. Germline values: CDR1 MGHRA, CDR2 YSYEKL. This CDR3 has 15 amino acids.

This chain uses TRBV5-6 with TRBJ1-5, with 9 bases fitting TRBD1. The germline V gene encodes CDR1 SGHDT and CDR2 YYEEEE. After removal of 3 bases from V and 6 bases from J, the junction contained 4 bases not matched to a gene. CDR3 size: 14 residues. The CDR3 DNA follows: TGTGCCAGCAGCTCTACAGGGGGCGGTCAGCCCCAGCATTTT. Amino acid sequence: CASSSTGGGQPQHF.

The chain employs TRBV28 and TRBJ2-5, with D possibly matching TRBD1 (5 bases). This CDR3 is 14 amino acids long. In germline, CDR1 is MDHEN, CDR2 SYDVKM. Trimming cost V 1 base and J 2 bases, with 8 bases left between them. The CDR3 spells CASSLLQVQETQYF. CDR3 DNA: TGTGCCAGCAGTTTATTACAGGTACAAGAGACCCAGTACTTC.

The rearrangement uses TRBV4-2 and TRBJ2-6, with D uncertain. The CDR3 sequence is 16 residues long. V was shortened by 0 bases and J by 0 bases, with 6 bases between the two germline ends. Germline CDR1 and CDR2: LGHNA and YNFKEQ. The CDR3 loop reads CASSQDSNSGANVLTF. CDR3 DNA: TGTGCCAGCAGCCAAGATTCCAACTCTGGGGCCAACGTCCTGACTTTC.